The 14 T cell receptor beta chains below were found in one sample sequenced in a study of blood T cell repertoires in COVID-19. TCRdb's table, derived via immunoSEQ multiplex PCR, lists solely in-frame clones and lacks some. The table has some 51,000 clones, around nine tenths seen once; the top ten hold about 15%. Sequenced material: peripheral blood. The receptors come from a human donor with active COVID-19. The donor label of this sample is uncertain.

As DNA, the CDR3 is TGTGCCAGCAGCTGGCAGGGCCCCCAACTAGCGGGAAAGGGCAATGAGCAGTTCTTC. It is translated as CASSWQGPQLAGKGNEQFF. The chain recombines TRBV7-3 with TRBJ2-1; the match to TRBD2 covers 10 bases. CDR1 is SGHTA and CDR2 is FQGTGA in the germline V gene. The CDR3 is 19 amino acids. The V gene end was trimmed by 4 bases and the J gene end by 6 bases; junction bases not matched to a gene: 18.

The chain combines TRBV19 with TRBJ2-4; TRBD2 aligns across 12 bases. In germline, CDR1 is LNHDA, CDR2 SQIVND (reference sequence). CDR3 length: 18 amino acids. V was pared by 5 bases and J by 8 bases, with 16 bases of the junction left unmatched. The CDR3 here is CASSARGLAGGPGDIQYF. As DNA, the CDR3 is TGTGCCAGTAGTGCCCGGGGGCTAGCGGGAGGGCCTGGGGACATTCAGTACTTC.

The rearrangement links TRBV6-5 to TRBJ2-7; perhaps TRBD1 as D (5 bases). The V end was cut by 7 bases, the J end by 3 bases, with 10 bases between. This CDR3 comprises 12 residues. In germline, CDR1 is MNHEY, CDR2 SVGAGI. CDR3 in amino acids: CASIGQIYEQYV. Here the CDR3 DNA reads TGTGCCAGCATAGGACAAATCTACGAGCAGTACGTC.

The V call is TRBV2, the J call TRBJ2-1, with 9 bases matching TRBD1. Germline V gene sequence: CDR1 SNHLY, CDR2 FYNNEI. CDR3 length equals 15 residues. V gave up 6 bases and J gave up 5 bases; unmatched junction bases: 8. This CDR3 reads CASSTTGGANNEQFF. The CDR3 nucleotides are TGTGCCAGCAGCACCACAGGGGGCGCGAACAATGAGCAGTTCTTC.

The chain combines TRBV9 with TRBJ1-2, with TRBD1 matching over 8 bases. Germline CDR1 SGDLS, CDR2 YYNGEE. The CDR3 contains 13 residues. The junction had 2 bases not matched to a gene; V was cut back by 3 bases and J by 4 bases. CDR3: CASSDTGGYGYTF. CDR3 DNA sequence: TGTGCCAGCAGCGATACAGGGGGCTATGGCTACACCTTC.

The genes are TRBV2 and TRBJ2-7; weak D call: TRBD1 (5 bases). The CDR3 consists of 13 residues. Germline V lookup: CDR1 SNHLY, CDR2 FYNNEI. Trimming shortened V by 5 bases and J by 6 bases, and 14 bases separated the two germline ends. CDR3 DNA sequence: TGTGCCAGCAGTAATCAGGGTAGGGGCGAGCAGTACGTC. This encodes CASSNQGRGEQYV.

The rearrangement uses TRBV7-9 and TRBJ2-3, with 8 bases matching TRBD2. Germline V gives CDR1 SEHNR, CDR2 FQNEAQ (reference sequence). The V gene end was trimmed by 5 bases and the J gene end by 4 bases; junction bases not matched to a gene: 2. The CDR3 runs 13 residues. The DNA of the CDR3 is TGTGCCAGCAGCCCCGGGGGGGCAGATACGCAGTATTTT. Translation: CASSPGGADTQYF.

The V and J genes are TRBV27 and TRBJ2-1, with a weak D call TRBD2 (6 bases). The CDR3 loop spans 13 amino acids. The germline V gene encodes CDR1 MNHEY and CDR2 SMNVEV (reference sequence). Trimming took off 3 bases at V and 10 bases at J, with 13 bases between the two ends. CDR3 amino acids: CASSFVQRVEQFF. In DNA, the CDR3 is TGTGCCAGCAGTTTTGTCCAGCGGGTAGAGCAGTTCTTC.

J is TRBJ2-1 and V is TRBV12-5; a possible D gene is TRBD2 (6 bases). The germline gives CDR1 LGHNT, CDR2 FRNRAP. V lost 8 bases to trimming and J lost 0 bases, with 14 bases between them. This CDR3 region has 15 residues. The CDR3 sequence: CASRGLSSSYNEQFF. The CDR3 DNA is TGTGCTAGTAGGGGACTCTCGAGCTCCTACAATGAGCAGTTCTTC.

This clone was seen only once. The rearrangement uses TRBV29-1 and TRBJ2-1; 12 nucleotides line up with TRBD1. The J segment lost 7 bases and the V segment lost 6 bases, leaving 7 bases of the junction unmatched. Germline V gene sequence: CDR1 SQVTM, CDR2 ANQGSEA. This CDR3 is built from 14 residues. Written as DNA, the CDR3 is TGCAGCGTGGCGCCGGGACAGGGGGCAAATGAGCAGTTCTTC. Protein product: CSVAPGQGANEQFF.

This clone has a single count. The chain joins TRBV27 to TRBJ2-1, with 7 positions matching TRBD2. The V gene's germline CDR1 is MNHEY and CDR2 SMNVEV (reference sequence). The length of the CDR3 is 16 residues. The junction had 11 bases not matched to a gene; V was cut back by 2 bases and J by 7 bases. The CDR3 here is CASSLLFSWGGNEQFF. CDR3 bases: TGTGCCAGCAGTTTACTATTTTCTTGGGGGGGAAATGAGCAGTTCTTC.

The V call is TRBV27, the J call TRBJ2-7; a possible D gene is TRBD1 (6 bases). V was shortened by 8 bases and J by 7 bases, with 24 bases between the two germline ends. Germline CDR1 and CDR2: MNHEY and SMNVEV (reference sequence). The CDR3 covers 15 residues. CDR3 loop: CASGGPHTGMGEQYF. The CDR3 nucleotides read TGTGCCAGCGGTGGTCCCCATACAGGGATGGGGGAGCAGTACTTC.

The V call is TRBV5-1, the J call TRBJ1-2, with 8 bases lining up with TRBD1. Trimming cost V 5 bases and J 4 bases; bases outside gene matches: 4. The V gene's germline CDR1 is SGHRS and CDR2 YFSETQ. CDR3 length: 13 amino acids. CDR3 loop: CASRSGTGYGYTF. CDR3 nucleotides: TGCGCCAGCAGGTCCGGGACAGGCTATGGCTACACCTTC.

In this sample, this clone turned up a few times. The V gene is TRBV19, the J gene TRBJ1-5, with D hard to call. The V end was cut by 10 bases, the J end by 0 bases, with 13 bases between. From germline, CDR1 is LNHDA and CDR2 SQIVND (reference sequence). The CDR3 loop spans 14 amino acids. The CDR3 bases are TGTGCCACAGCGGGGTTATCTAGCAATCAGCCCCAGCATTTT. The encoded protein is CATAGLSSNQPQHF.